Each of the 3 T cell receptor beta chains below was sequenced from the same sample in a study of post-analysis software for immune sequencing data. Study-wide points: Included in a set of a handful of TRBV segments more frequent in patients than controls were TRBV5-6, TRBV5-1 and TRBV20-1.

Unique molecular identifiers had been added to the TCR beta cDNA libraries. Using its own MiXCR run on the PCR reads, TCRdb lists one record per CDR3 protein. Of over 700,000 distinct CDR3 sequences listed, roughly 27% are singletons. Their antigen targets remain unknown. Material: blood. The receptors here all came from a girl aged 5-17 years with multiple sclerosis.

V is TRBV4-2 and J is TRBJ2-4; 9 bases align to TRBD2. The DNA end favors TRBJ2-7, so the J call may be wrong. CDR3 length equals 14 residues. The germline CDR1 and CDR2 sequences are LGHNA and YNFKEQ. The CDR3 DNA reads as TGTGCCAGCAGCCAAGGACTAGCGGTAGGCGAGCAGTACTTC. This codes for CASSQGLAVGEQYF.

This clonotype was detected only a few times. V is TRBV27 and J is TRBJ2-1; possible D gene TRBD2, 6 bases. Germline V lookup: CDR1 MNHEY, CDR2 SMNVEV (reference sequence). Trimming stripped 4 bases from V and 6 bases from J, with 13 bases between. The CDR3 loop spans 14 amino acids. The DNA of the CDR3 is TGTGCCAGCAGTTCTCCGGGACTCATCAATGAGCAGTTCTTC. Its protein is CASSSPGLINEQFF.

The rearrangement uses TRBV6-5 and TRBJ1-4; possibly TRBD1 for D (5 bases). This CDR3 comprises 16 residues. CDR1 and CDR2 (germline): MNHEY, SVGAGI. Trimming cost V 4 bases and J 9 bases, with 21 bases left between them. The CDR3 nucleotides are TGTGCCAGCAGTTCCTGGGACGACGCGGATATGAAAAAACTGTTTTTT. Its translation is CASSSWDDADMKKLFF.